Listed here are 5 T cell receptor beta chains from one sample, sequenced in a study of beta chain features in type 1 diabetes. Expressed TCRB transcripts were sequenced because the isolated RNA had all been reverse transcribed beforehand. Some clones are missing from TCRdb's copy, which holds only in-frame ones; the method was immunoSEQ multiplex PCR. The table records a few hundred thousand clones, around 13% of them present only once. Specimen: central memory CD4+ T cells from blood. Receptor source: a man under 40 in good health.

This clone was seen a few times. V usage is TRBV30 and J usage is TRBJ2-2, with D possibly called TRBD1 or TRBD2 (5 bases each). Germline assignment: CDR1 GTSNPN and CDR2 SVGIG (reference sequence). V lost 3 bases, J lost 6 bases, and 14 bases lay in between. The CDR3 is 14 residues long. The CDR3 region has the DNA TGTGCCTGGAGAGAGGGGTGGATGGCCGGGGAGCTGTTTTTT. It is translated as CAWREGWMAGELFF.

J is TRBJ2-7 and V is TRBV6-1; perhaps TRBD1 as D (6 bases). Germline values: CDR1 MNHNS, CDR2 SASEGT. V was cut by 5 bases and J by 2 bases, with 13 bases left in between. The CDR3 length is 14 residues. CDR3 loop: CASSFTGTPYEQYV. The CDR3 region has the DNA TGTGCCAGCAGTTTCACAGGGACCCCCTACGAGCAGTACGTC.

The chain employs TRBV18 and TRBJ1-2; D is unclear. Germline CDR1 reads KGHSH; CDR2 reads LQKENI. V lost 3 bases and J lost 1, with 9 bases in between. This CDR3 is 14 amino acids long. CDR3 protein: CASSPRWGNYGYTF. For the CDR3, the DNA is TGTGCCAGCTCACCCCGCTGGGGTAACTATGGCTACACCTTC.

This clone was seen only a few times. The CDR3 loop is CASSVGDTPWQPQHF. The CDR3 coding sequence is TGTGCCAGCAGCGTAGGGGACACCCCTTGGCAGCCCCAGCATTTT. This chain links TRBV9 with TRBJ1-5, with a weak D call TRBD1 (6 bases). V gave up 0 bases and J gave up 7 bases, with 14 bases separating them. Germline V gene sequence: CDR1 SGDLS, CDR2 YYNGEE. The CDR3 runs 15 residues.

The chain links TRBV11-3 to TRBJ2-1; no firm D call. The length of the CDR3 is 12 residues. V lost 2 bases and J 8 bases, leaving 7 bases between the germline ends. Per germline, CDR1 SGHNT and CDR2 YENEEA. CDR3 sequence: CASSLTGDEQFF. Written as DNA, the CDR3 is TGTGCCAGCAGCTTAACCGGTGATGAGCAGTTCTTC.